This T cell receptor (beta chain) was documented in a study of vaccination effects on CD4 cells after COVID-19 (dated by TCRdb to between 2022 and 2023). Study-level background: Post-vaccine samples across the study were collected a median of 72 days after the second dose, with a range of 14 to 241. In both COVID-19 convalescent patients and infection-naive vaccine recipients, the study compared SARS-CoV-2 spike-specific CD4+ TCR repertoires from before mRNA vaccination with those from after it. A total of 10 COVID-19 convalescent patients and a few SARS-CoV-2-naive healthy vaccine recipients were included in the full study. Cultures from other donors in the study were sequenced with the Oncomine TCR Beta short-read assay on an Illumina iSeq 100.

In the ViraFEST assay, PBMC were stimulated with viral peptide pools, and TCR sequencing was then used to find antigen-specific CD4+ T cell clonotypes based on their expansion. After less than eleven days of culture, CD4+ T cells were isolated with the EasySep CD4+ T cell isolation kit. Each participant received two doses of an mRNA SARS-CoV-2 vaccine, either BNT162b2 or mRNA-1273. Negative nucleocapsid antibody results before and after vaccination confirmed that the healthy vaccine recipients had no prior SARS-CoV-2 infection. Each well held fewer than 2.5 million PBMC cultured in IMDM containing about 5.4% human AB serum, roughly 9.6 IU/ml IL-2 and gentamicin, along with around 11 ug/ml peptides. Half of the culture medium was replaced with fresh IL-2-containing medium on days 3 and 7. Each peptide stimulation condition was cultured in triplicate wells unless otherwise noted. Using Ficoll-Paque Plus gradient centrifugation, PBMC were separated from whole blood and then either used fresh or cryopreserved at -140C. The overlapping peptide pools covered the spike proteins of SARS-CoV-2 and of the common cold coronaviruses HCoV-NL63, HCoV-OC43 and HCoV-229E. The QIAamp micro DNA kit was used to extract genomic DNA from the cultured CD4+ T cells.

Library preparation used the immunoSEQ multiplex PCR assay. TCR beta CDR3 sequencing was performed on DNA from the cultured, isolated CD4+ T cells. From the authors' description of their analysis: Non-productive TCR sequences were discarded, and reads were trimmed to the CDR3 region, with only CDR3s of 7 or more amino acids retained. Antigen-specific clonotypes were identified using the MANAFEST web app by comparison of expansion in peptide wells against reference cultures. To count as positive, a clone had to show expansion at FDR<0.05 compared with the reference and with all other wells, an odds ratio above 5, and a frequency above 0.1% in two replicate wells. Cross-reactive clonotypes were defined as significantly expanded in SARS-CoV-2 spike wells and in at least one common cold coronavirus spike condition. CDR3 similarity was assessed by Levenshtein distance with the stringdist R package, and unrooted trees were built with ape in R 3.6.1. This immuneACCESS table, as held by TCRdb, lists in-frame sequences with V and J called but not all clones. Of the missing ones, under half trace to an unresolved V gene in checked studies; the others have no known cause. The DNA gave D and trimming, while V, J and clone size come from that table. Present in this sample are tens of thousands of clones, over 70% of which were seen just once. Around 23% of the sample is in the top ten clones.

Paper-wide results and their limitations: In healthy vaccine recipients, vaccine-induced clones were almost all SARS-CoV-2 mono-reactive, with only 1 of 255 cross-reactive with common cold coronaviruses. Both infection-induced and vaccine-induced clones contracted markedly at late post-vaccination timepoints, which is consistent with waning T cell responses. The study was limited by a small number of convalescent patients and lacked early post-infection timepoints.

The CDR3 contains 14 residues, cysteine and phenylalanine counted. The sequence is cut down to CDR3 DNA, 42 bases in frame from base 1. Trimming at the junction amounts to 3 bases on V and 1 base on J, and the germline ends lie 10 bases apart. In the germline V gene, CDR1 corresponds to SGHRS and CDR2 to YFSETQ. This clone was observed at least ten times. What this receptor recognizes is not known. Base quality data are lacking; no much larger clone is found one base away. The sequence was collected from a human donor who received a COVID-19 vaccine. The sample here was CD4+ T cells from PBMCs cultured with HCoV-NL63 spike peptides, taken after COVID-19 vaccination. The meaning of the sample's cell subset or site label: HCoV-NL63 spike overlapping peptide pool stimulation. The chain is made from TRBV5-1 and TRBJ1-1; TRBD1 is a weak D gene call, 6 bases matching. CDR3 region: CASSSGQPNTEAFF. The DNA sequence reads TGCGCCAGCAGCTCTGGACAGCCGAACACTGAAGCTTTCTTT.